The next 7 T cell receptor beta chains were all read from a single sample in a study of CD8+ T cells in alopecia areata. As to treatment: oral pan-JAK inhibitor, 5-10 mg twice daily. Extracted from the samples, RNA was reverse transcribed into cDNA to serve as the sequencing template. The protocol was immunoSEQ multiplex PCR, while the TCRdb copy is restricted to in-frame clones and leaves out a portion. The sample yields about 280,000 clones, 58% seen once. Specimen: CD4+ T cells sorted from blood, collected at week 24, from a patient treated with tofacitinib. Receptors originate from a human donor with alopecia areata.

CDR3 coding DNA: TGTGCCAGTAGTATACACCGGGACACCTATGGCTACACCTTC. The encoded protein is CASSIHRDTYGYTF. This chain connects TRBV19 to TRBJ1-2; a weak D match, TRBD1 (6 bases). CDR1 is LNHDA and CDR2 is SQIVND in the germline V gene (reference sequence). The CDR3 length is 14 residues. Trimming removed 2 bases at V and 4 bases at J, with 11 bases between.

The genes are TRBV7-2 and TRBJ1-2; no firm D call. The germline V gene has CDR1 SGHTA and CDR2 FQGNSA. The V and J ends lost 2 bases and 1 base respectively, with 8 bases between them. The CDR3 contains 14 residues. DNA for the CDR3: TGTGCCAGCAGCTTACAGGCCTTTAACTATGGCTACACCTTC. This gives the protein CASSLQAFNYGYTF.

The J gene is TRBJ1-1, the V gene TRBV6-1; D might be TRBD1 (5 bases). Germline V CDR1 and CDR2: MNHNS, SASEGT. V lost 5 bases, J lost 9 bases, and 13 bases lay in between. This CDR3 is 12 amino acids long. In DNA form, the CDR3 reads TGTGCCAGCAGTTCTGACAGCAGTCAAGCTTTCTTT. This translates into CASSSDSSQAFF.

CDR3 DNA sequence: TGCGCCAGCAGCCACCCCCCTAGGGTGGCCACAGATACGCAGTATTTT. Amino acid sequence: CASSHPPRVATDTQYF. The V gene is TRBV5-1, the J gene TRBJ2-3; no reliable D call. CDR3 size: 16 residues. V was shortened by 4 bases and J by 2 bases, with 17 bases between the two germline ends. Germline V lookup: CDR1 SGHRS, CDR2 YFSETQ.

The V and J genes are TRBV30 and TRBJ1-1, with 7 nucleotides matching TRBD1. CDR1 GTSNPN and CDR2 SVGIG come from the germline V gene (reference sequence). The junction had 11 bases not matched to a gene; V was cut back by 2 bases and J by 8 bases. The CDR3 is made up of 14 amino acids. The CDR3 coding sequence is TGTGCCTGGAGTACGGGACAGAGAGAATCGGAAGCTTTCTTT. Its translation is CAWSTGQRESEAFF.

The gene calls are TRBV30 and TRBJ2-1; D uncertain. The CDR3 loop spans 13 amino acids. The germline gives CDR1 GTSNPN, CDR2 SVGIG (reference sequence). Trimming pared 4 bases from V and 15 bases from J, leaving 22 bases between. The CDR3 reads CAWNPTRSGWGFF. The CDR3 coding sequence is TGTGCCTGGAACCCCACGCGGAGTGGTTGGGGGTTCTTC.

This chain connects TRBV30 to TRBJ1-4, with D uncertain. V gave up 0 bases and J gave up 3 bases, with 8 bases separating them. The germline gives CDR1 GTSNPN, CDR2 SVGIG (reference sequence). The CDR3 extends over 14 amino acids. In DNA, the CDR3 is TGTGCCTGGAGTGTTTTACAGTCTAATGAAAAACTGTTTTTT. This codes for CAWSVLQSNEKLFF.